This T cell receptor beta chain originates from a study of CD8 T cells in ankylosing spondylitis. By quantitative 5'-RACE with molecular barcodes, the TCR beta libraries were made. TCRdb reprocessed the 5' RACE reads via MiXCR and lists one record per CDR3 protein. This repertoire shows fewer than 550,000 distinct CDR3 sequences, roughly 5.2% found once; its top ten account for 3% to 4.5%. The study's findings and limits: It was reported that disease-linked clones were significantly enriched in matched ankylosing spondylitis synovial fluid. For ankylosing spondylitis blood, a TCR beta motif of several highly homologous variants appeared characteristic.

Ten or more counts support this clonotype. The antigen is unknown. With 4 bases removed from V and 8 bases from J, the gap between germline ends came to 10 bases. Germline V gene data show CDR1 as SGHRS and CDR2 as YFSETQ. The CDR3 consists of 12 residues. Sequencing was performed on blood, either unsorted or a sorted T cell fraction (not recorded which). The clonotype was recovered from a male donor with ankylosing spondylitis. The gene calls are TRBV5-1 and TRBJ2-1; D is unclear. The CDR3 protein is CASSPNRDEQFF. As DNA, the CDR3 is TGCGCCAGCAGCCCCAACCGGGATGAGCAGTTCTTC.